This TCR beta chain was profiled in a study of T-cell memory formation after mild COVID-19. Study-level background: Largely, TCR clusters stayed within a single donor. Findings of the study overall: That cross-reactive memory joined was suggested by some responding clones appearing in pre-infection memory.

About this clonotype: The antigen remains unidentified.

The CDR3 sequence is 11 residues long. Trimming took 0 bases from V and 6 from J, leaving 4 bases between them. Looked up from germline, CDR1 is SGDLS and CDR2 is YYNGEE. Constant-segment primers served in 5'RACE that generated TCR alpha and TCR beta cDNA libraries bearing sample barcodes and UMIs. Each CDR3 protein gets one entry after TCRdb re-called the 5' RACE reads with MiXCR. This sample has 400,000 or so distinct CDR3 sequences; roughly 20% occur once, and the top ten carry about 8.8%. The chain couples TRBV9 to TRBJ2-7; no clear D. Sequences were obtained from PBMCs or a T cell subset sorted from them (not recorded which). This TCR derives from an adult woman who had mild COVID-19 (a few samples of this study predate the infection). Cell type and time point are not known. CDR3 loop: CASSVGSEQYF. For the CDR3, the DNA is TGTGCCAGCAGCGTAGGCAGCGAGCAGTACTTC.